A selection of T cell receptor beta chains follows, all from one sample in a study of T-cell reconstitution after alpha-beta-depleted transplantation in children. TCRdb re-called the PCR reads through MiXCR, storing one row per CDR3 protein. The sample contains 610,000 or so distinct CDR3 sequences, 25% to 30% of which appear only once. This specimen was PBMCs, taken before TCRalphabeta/CD19-depleted stem cell transplant. These receptors were collected from a boy in the first two years of life with Wiskott-Aldrich syndrome, due to receive a stem cell transplant. Each CDR3 is given with its conserved first and last residue. D genes are given only for firm matches. Where a row states a size, it is once, few, many or the class of an expanded clone; other rows omit it.

clone_size	j_call	v_call	d_call	cdr3_nt	cdr3_aa
once	TRBJ2-1	TRBV7-3	TRBD2	TGTGCCAGCAGTTCAACCGGGACTAGCGGGAGGACTGAGCAGTTCTTC	CASSSTGTSGRTEQFF
few	TRBJ1-1	TRBV7-2	TRBD1	TGTGCCAGCAGCTCGGGACAGGGGGTCACTGAAGCTTTCTTT	CASSSGQGVTEAFF
.	TRBJ2-6	TRBV6-5	TRBD1	TGTGCCAGCAGTTATGGACAGGGCAACGTCCTGACTTTC	CASSYGQGNVLTF
.	TRBJ2-2	TRBV5-1	.	TGCGCCAGCAGCCCGAACACCGTGACCCACACCGGGGAGCTGTTTTTT	CASSPNTVTHTGELFF
few	TRBJ2-1	TRBV11-2	TRBD1	TGTGCCAGCAGCCCATATCCGTCGACAGGGCGATACAATGAGCAGTTCTTC	CASSPYPSTGRYNEQFF
.	TRBJ2-2	TRBV20-1	.	TGCAGTGCTAGAGCCCTCTATTCCGGAATAGGCACCGGGGAGCTGTTTTTT	CSARALYSGIGTGELFF
.	TRBJ2-1	TRBV10-1	.	TGCGCCAGCAGTGGTATTAGCATTAGCTCCTACAATGAGCAGTTCTTC	CASSGISISSYNEQFF
few	TRBJ2-1	TRBV5-1	TRBD2	TGCGCCAGCAGCTTAGGGACTAGCGGGAGGTCCTACAATGAGCAGTTCTTC	CASSLGTSGRSYNEQFF
few	TRBJ2-7	TRBV5-1	.	TGCGCCAGCAGCCCGATAGGGGGTAGGGAGCAGTACTTC	CASSPIGGREQYF
few	TRBJ2-2	TRBV19	.	TGTGCCAGTAGTATCCGGGTTAACACCGGGGAGCTGTTTTTT	CASSIRVNTGELFF
few	TRBJ2-1	TRBV10-3	.	TGTGCCATCACCAACAAAGGGGGGCCCTTCGGCAATGAGCAGTTCTTC	CAITNKGGPFGNEQFF
few	TRBJ2-1	TRBV5-1	.	TGCGCCAGCAGCGAGGAATTATCCTACAATGAGCAGTTCTTC	CASSEELSYNEQFF
.	TRBJ1-1	TRBV20-1	.	TGCAGTGCTAGGGCCCCCGGAGTCTTT	CSARAPGVF
.	TRBJ2-3	TRBV12-3/TRBV12-4	TRBD2	TGTGCCAGCAGTTTACACCTAGCGGTCCGCACAGATACGCAGTATTTT	CASSLHLAVRTDTQYF
.	TRBJ2-1	TRBV10-3	TRBD2	TGTGCCATCAGTGATAAGACTAGCGGGAGCTTTGAGCAGTTCTTC	CAISDKTSGSFEQFF
.	TRBJ2-7	TRBV27	.	TGTGCCAGGGCCTACGAGCAGTACTTC	CARAYEQYF
few	TRBJ2-1	TRBV19	TRBD1	TGTGCCAGTAGTACTCGGAGGACAGGGGACCGGAATGAGCAGTTCTTC	CASSTRRTGDRNEQFF
.	TRBJ2-5	TRBV28	.	TGTGCCACCAGGGTTCAAGAGACCCAGTACTTC	CATRVQETQYF
few	TRBJ2-7	TRBV25-1	.	TGTGCCACCACGGTCTTGCGGACGGGGACCTACGAGCAGTACTTC	CATTVLRTGTYEQYF
once	TRBJ2-2	TRBV6-2/TRBV6-3	.	TGTGCCAGCAGTTATTTTGCCGGGGAGCTGTTTTTT	CASSYFAGELFF
.	TRBJ1-1	TRBV5-1	.	TGCGCCAGCAGCTTGTTTTTGGGGCCAGGCGTCTTCACTGAAGCTTTCTTT	CASSLFLGPGVFTEAFF
.	TRBJ2-7	TRBV11-2	.	TGTGCCAGCAGCCTCGAGTTCGGTTACGAGCAGTACTTC	CASSLEFGYEQYF
.	TRBJ2-1	TRBV20-1	TRBD2	TGCAGTGCTAGTAAGGCGGGAGGACTAAACAATGAGCAGTTCTTC	CSASKAGGLNNEQFF
.	TRBJ2-1	TRBV12-3/TRBV12-4	TRBD2	TGTGCCAGCAGTTGGGTTGGTCTGGCTAGCGGGAGAAATGAGCAGTTCTTC	CASSWVGLASGRNEQFF
.	TRBJ2-3	TRBV5-6	.	TGTGCCAGCAGCTTGAGGTCTGGAGTCACAGATACGCAGTATTTT	CASSLRSGVTDTQYF
.	TRBJ2-5	TRBV29-1	.	TGCAGCGTGGAGGGATCGACCGGCGGGACCCAGTACTTC	CSVEGSTGGTQYF
few	TRBJ2-1	TRBV7-6	TRBD2	TGTGCCAGCAGCTTAGAGTACCCAGCGGGAGCCTACAATGAGCAGTTCTTC	CASSLEYPAGAYNEQFF
.	TRBJ2-1	TRBV5-1	TRBD2	TGCGCCAGCAGCTTGGCCCGGACTAGCGGGAGGGACAATGAGCAGTTCTTC	CASSLARTSGRDNEQFF
.	TRBJ1-6	TRBV20-1	.	TGCAGTGCTAGAGATCTTGACAGCAATTCACCCCTCCACTTT	CSARDLDSNSPLHF
.	TRBJ1-1	TRBV10-3	.	TGTGCCATCAGTGAGGGGCGAGTGGGCACTGAAGCTTTCTTT	CAISEGRVGTEAFF
.	TRBJ1-1	TRBV7-9	.	TGTGCCAGCAGCGGCCCCACTGAAGCTTTCTTT	CASSGPTEAFF
.	TRBJ2-5	TRBV20-1	TRBD2	TGCAGTGCTCGCCGGCGGGAGAATCAAGAGACCCAGTACTTC	CSARRRENQETQYF
.	TRBJ2-1	TRBV9	TRBD2	TGTGCCAGCAGCGTAGGGAGCGGGAGGAGGAATGAGCAGTTCTTC	CASSVGSGRRNEQFF
few	TRBJ1-1	TRBV18	.	TGTGCCAGCTCACCACGGGTAGCCCTTGCAGCTTTCTTT	CASSPRVALAAFF
.	TRBJ2-2	TRBV5-1	.	TGCGCCAGCAGCTTGACAGGGCCCCGAGGGGAGCTGTTTTTT	CASSLTGPRGELFF
.	TRBJ2-7	TRBV6-2/TRBV6-3	.	TGTGCCAGCAGAACACAGGGACGAACGGGCGAGCAGTACTTC	CASRTQGRTGEQYF
.	TRBJ1-4	TRBV20-1	.	TGCAGTGCCCTGCGGGGTTCTAATGAAAAACTGTTTTTT	CSALRGSNEKLFF
few	TRBJ1-5	TRBV12-3/TRBV12-4	TRBD1	TGTGCCAGCAGTTTGTCCAGGGGGCTAAGTCAGCCCCAGCATTTT	CASSLSRGLSQPQHF
.	TRBJ2-3	TRBV5-6	TRBD1	TGTGCCAGCAGCTACGGACAGGGGGTTAAAGATACGCAGTATTTT	CASSYGQGVKDTQYF
.	TRBJ2-1	TRBV28	.	TGTGCCAGCAGCCCAACCCCGGCATTTGAGCAGTTCTTC	CASSPTPAFEQFF
many	TRBJ2-1	TRBV4-1	TRBD2	TGCGCCAGCAGCCTTAGGACTAGCGGGAGGTTATACAATGAGCAGTTCTTC	CASSLRTSGRLYNEQFF
.	TRBJ2-1	TRBV20-1	TRBD2	TGCAGTGCTAGGGCCTCTCCATCCGGGACTAGCAATCCGGGGTATCGGTACAATGAGCAGTTCTTC	CSARASPSGTSNPGYRYNEQFF
.	TRBJ2-1	TRBV12-3/TRBV12-4	TRBD2	TGTGCCAGCAGTTTGATCATATTAGCGGGACTTCACAATGAGCAGTTCTTC	CASSLIILAGLHNEQFF
.	TRBJ1-5	TRBV4-1	.	TGCGCCAGCAGCCAAGAGACGGGGCGTCAGCCCCAGCATTTT	CASSQETGRQPQHF
few	TRBJ2-5	TRBV20-1	.	TGCAGTGCTCTTATGGGGCAGACCCAGTACTTC	CSALMGQTQYF
few	TRBJ1-1	TRBV12-3/TRBV12-4	.	TGTGCCAGCAGCCGCGGGACACCCCCGAGGGACTCTGAAGCTTTCTTT	CASSRGTPPRDSEAFF
.	TRBJ1-5	TRBV19	.	TGTGCCAGTAGTCGAGGGTTCCATCAGCCCCAGCATTTT	CASSRGFHQPQHF
.	TRBJ2-5	TRBV5-1	.	TGCGCCAGCAGCTCTCCGGGCGGAGAGACCCAGTACTTC	CASSSPGGETQYF
.	TRBJ2-1	TRBV7-9	TRBD2	TGTGCCAGCAGATCCCAGCGGGAGGCCACATACAATGAGCAGTTCTTC	CASRSQREATYNEQFF
.	TRBJ2-2	TRBV12-3/TRBV12-4	TRBD1	TGTGCCAGCACCCTGACAGGGGGCACCGGGGAGCTGTTTTTT	CASTLTGGTGELFF